This T cell receptor (beta chain) came from a study of post-analysis software for immune sequencing data. Study outcomes and limitations: Relative to controls, patients with multiple sclerosis showed significantly lower normalized Chao1 diversity. Among a few TRBV segments more frequent in patients than controls were TRBV5-6, TRBV5-1 and TRBV20-1. Samples from one preparation batch, clustered by F measure, grouped strongly together.

As regards this clonotype: What it binds is unknown.

Tagging with unique molecular identifiers was a feature of the TCR beta cDNA libraries. In TCRdb, the PCR reads were re-called with MiXCR into one record per CDR3 protein. The sample includes around 400,000 distinct CDR3 sequences, 30% to 40% of them seen just once. Trimming shortened V by 5 bases and J by 7 bases, and 14 bases separated the two germline ends. Germline V CDR1 and CDR2: SEHNR, FQNEAQ (reference sequence). CDR3 length equals 13 residues. The sequence came from a girl aged 2-10 years with multiple sclerosis. Sequences were obtained from blood. V is TRBV7-9 and J is TRBJ1-2; the D gene is possibly TRBD1 (6 bases). In DNA form, the CDR3 reads TGTGCCAGCAGCGCCCCAGAGGACAGTGGCTACACCTTC. It yields the protein CASSAPEDSGYTF.